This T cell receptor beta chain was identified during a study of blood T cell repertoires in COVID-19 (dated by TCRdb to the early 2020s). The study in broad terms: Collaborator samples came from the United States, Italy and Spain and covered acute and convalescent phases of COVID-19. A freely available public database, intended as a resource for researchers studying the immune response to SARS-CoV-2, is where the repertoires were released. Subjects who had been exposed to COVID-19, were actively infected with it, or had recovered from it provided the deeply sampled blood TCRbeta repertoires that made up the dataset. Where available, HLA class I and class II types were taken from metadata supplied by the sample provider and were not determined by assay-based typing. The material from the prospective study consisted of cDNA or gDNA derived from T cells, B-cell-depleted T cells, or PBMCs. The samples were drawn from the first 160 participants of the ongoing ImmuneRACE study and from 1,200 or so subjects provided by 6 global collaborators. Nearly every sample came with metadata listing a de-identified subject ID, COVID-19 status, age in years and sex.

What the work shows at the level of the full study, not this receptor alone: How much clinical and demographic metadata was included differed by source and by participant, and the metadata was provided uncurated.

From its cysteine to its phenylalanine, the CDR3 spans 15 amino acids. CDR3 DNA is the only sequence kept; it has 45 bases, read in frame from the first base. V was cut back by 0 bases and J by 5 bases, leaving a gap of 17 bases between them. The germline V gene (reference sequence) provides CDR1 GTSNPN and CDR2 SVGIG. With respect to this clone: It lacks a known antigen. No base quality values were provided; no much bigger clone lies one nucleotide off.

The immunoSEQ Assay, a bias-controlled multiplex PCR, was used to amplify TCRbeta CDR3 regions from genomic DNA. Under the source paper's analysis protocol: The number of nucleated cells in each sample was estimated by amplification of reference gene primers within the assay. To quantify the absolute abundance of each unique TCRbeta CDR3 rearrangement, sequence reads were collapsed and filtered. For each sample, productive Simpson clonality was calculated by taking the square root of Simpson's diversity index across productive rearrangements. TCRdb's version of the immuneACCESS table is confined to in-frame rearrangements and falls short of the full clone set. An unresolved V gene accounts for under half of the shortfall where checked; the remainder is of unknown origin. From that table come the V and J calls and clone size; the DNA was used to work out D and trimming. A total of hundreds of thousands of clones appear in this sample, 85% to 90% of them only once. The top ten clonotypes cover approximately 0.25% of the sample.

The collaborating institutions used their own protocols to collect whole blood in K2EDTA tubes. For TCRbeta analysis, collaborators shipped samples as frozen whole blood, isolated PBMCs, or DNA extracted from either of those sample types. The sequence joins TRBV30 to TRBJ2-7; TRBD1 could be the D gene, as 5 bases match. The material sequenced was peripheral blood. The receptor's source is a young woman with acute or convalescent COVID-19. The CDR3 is CAWSVLQGKLNEQYF. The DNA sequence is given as TGTGCCTGGAGTGTGTTGCAGGGAAAGCTGAACGAGCAGTACTTC. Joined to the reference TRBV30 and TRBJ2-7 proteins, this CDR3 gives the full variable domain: SQTIHQWPATLVQPVGSPLSLECTVEGTSNPNLYWYRQAAGRGLQLLFYSVGIGQISSEVPQNLSASRPQDRQFILSSKKLLLSDSGFYLCAWSVLQGKLNEQYFGPGTRLTVT.